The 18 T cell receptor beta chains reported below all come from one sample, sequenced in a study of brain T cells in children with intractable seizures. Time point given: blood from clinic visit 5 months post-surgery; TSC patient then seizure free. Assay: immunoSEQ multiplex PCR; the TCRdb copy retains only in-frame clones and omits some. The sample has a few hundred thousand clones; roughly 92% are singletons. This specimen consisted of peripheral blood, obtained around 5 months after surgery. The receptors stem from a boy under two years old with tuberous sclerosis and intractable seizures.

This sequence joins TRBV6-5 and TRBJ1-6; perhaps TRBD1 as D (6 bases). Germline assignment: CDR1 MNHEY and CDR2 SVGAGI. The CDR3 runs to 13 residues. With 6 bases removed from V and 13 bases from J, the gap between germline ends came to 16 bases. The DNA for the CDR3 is TGTGCCAGCAGCGCGGGGGGCGGCATCCCCCTCCACTTT. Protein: CASSAGGGIPLHF.

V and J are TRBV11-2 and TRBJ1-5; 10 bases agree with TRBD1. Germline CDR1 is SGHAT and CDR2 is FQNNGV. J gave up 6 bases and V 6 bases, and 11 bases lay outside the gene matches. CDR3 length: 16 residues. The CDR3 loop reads CASSSDRGKLGQPQHF. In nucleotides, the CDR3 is TGTGCCAGCAGTTCGGACAGGGGGAAGTTAGGTCAGCCCCAGCATTTT.

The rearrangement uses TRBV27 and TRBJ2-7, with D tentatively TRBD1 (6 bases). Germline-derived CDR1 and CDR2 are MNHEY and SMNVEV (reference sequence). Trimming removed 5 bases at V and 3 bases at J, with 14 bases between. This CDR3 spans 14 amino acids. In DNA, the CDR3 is TGTGCCAGCAGTCCGGACAGAATAGGCTACGAGCAGTACTTC. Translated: CASSPDRIGYEQYF.

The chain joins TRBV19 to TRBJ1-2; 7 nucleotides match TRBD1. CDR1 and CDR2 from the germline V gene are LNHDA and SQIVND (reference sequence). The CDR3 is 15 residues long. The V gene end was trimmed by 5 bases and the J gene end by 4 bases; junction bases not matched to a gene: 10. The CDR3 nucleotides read TGTGCCAGTAGTCTCAAGCGGACAGGTTCCTATGGCTACACCTTC. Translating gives CASSLKRTGSYGYTF.

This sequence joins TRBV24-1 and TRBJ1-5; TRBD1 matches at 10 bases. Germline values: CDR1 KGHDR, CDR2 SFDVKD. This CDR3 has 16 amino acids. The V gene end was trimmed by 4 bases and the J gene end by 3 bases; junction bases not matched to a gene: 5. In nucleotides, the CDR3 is TGTGCCACCAGTGAAGGGACAGGGGTCCCCAATCAGCCCCAGCATTTT. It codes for CATSEGTGVPNQPQHF.

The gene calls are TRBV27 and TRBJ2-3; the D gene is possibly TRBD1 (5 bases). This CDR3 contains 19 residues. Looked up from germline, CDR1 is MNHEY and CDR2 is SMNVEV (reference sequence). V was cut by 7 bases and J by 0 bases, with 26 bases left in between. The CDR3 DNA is TGTGCCAGCACACACTCCAGTACTTCACAGGATTTTAGCACAGATACGCAGTATTTT. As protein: CASTHSSTSQDFSTDTQYF.

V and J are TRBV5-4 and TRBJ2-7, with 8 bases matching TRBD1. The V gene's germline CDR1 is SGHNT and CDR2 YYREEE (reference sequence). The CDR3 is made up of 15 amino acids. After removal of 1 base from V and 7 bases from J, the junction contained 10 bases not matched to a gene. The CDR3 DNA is TGTGCCAGCAGCTTGCAGGGGGCAACTACGGGAGAGCAGTACTTC. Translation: CASSLQGATTGEQYF.

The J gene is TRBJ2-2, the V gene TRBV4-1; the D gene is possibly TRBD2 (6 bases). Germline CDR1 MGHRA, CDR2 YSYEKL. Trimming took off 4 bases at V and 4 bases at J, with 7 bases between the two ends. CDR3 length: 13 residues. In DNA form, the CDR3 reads TGCGCCAGCAGCCGGGACTCCACCGGGGAGCTGTTTTTT. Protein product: CASSRDSTGELFF.

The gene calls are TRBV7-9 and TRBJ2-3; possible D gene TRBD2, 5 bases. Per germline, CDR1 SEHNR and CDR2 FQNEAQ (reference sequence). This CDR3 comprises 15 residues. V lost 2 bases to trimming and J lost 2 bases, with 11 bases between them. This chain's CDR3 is CASSLLSGITDTQYF. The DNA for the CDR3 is TGTGCCAGCAGCTTACTAAGCGGAATCACAGATACGCAGTATTTT. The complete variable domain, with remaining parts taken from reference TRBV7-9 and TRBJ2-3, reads DTGVSQNPRHKITKRGQNVTFRCDPISEHNRLYWYRQTLGQGPEFLTYFQNEAQLEKSRLLSDRFSAERPKGSFSTLEIQRTEQGDSAMYLCASSLLSGITDTQYFGPGTRLTVL.

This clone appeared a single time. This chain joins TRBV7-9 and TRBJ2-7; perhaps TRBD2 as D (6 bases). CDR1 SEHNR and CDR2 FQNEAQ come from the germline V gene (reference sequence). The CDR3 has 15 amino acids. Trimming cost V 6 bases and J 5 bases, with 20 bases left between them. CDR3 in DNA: TGTGCCAGCAGGGTCGGAGCGGGCCCGGTCGACGAGCAGTACTTC. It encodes CASRVGAGPVDEQYF.

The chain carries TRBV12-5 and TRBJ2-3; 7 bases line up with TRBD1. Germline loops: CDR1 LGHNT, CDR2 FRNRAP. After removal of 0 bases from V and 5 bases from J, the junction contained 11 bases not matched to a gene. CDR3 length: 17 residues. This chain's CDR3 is CASGLVRTGEEGDTQYF. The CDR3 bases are TGTGCTAGTGGTTTGGTACGAACAGGGGAAGAGGGAGATACGCAGTATTTT.

CDR3 loop: CATSPQGMNTEAFF. The CDR3 DNA reads as TGTGCCACCTCCCCCCAGGGGATGAACACTGAAGCTTTCTTT. The V call is TRBV19, the J call TRBJ1-1; possible D gene TRBD1, 6 bases. The CDR3 consists of 14 residues. V lost 10 bases to trimming and J lost 0 bases, with 15 bases between them. In germline, CDR1 is LNHDA, CDR2 SQIVND (reference sequence).

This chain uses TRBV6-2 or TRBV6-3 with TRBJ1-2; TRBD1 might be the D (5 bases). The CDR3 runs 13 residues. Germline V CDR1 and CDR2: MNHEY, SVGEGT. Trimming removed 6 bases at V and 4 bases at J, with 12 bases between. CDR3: CASSGRQGYGYTF. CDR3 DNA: TGTGCCAGCAGCGGCCGGCAGGGCTATGGCTACACCTTC.

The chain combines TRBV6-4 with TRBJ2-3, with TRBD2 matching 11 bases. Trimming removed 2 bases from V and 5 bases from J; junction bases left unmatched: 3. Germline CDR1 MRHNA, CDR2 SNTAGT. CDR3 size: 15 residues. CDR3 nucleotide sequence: TGTGCCAGCAGTGACGGGCTAGCGGGGGGAGATACGCAGTATTTT. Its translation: CASSDGLAGGDTQYF.

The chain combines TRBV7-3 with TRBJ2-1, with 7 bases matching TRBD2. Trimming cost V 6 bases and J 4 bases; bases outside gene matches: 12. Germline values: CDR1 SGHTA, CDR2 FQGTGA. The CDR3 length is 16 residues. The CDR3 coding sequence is TGTGCCAGCAGTAAAATTTCGCCTAGCGGATACAATGAGCAGTTCTTC. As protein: CASSKISPSGYNEQFF. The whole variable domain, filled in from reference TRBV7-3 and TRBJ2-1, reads GAGVSQTPSNKVTEKGKYVELRCDPISGHTALYWYRQSLGQGPEFLIYFQGTGAADDSGLPNDRFFAVRPEGSVSTLKIQRTERGDSAVYLCASSKISPSGYNEQFFGPGTRLTVL.

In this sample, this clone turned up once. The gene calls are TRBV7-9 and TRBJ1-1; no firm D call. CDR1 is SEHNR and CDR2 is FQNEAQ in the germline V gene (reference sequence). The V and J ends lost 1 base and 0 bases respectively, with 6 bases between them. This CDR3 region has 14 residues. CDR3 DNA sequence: TGTGCCAGCAGCTTAGAGACCATGAACACTGAAGCTTTCTTT. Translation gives CASSLETMNTEAFF.

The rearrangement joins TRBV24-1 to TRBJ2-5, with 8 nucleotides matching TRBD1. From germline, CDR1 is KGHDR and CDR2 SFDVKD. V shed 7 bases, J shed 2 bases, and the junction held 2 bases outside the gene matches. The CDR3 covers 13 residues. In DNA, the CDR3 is TGTGCCACCAGGAGACAGGGGCAAGAGACCCAGTACTTC. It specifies CATRRQGQETQYF.

DNA for the CDR3: TGTGCCAGCAGAGATCCCCCGGGACCCCCAGATACGCAGTATTTT. As protein: CASRDPPGPPDTQYF. The chain joins TRBV2 to TRBJ2-3; D tentatively reads TRBD1 or TRBD2 (5 bases each). Trimming removed 6 bases from V and 4 bases from J, with 17 bases in between. The CDR3 is 15 amino acids. Looked up from germline, CDR1 is SNHLY and CDR2 is FYNNEI.